This T cell receptor (beta chain) was retrieved from a study of OX40 agonist ivuxolimab in advanced cancers. At the level of the study: Ivuxolimab, an antibody acting as an agonist of OX40 (CD134), was used to treat patients.

Clones were read by immunoSEQ multiplex PCR, and TCRdb kept only the in-frame ones, dropping some. The data contain about 35,000 clones, 76% of them singletons. General study points: Low clonal expansion, among the lowest seen, marked partial responders at 0.1-3.0 mg/kg.

With regard to this clone: Its specificity is unknown.

The starting material was CD4+ or CD8+ T cells sorted from blood, obtained in a trial of the OX40 agonist ivuxolimab. This TCR was recovered from an adult with an advanced solid tumor such as melanoma, head and neck, liver or kidney cancer.

The CDR3 sequence: CASSPPGRANTEAFF. The CDR3 DNA reads TGTGCCAGCAGCCCTCCAGGCAGGGCGAACACTGAAGCTTTCTTT. This sequence joins TRBV5-5 and TRBJ1-1, with D possibly being TRBD1 (5 bases). Trimming took 4 bases from V and 1 from J, leaving 14 bases between them. From germline, CDR1 is SGHKS and CDR2 YYEKEE (reference sequence). The CDR3 is 15 residues long. The whole variable domain, filled in from reference TRBV5-5 and TRBJ1-1, reads DAGVTQSPTHLIKTRGQQVTLRCSPISGHKSVSWYQQVLGQGPQFIFQYYEKEERGRGNFPDRFSARQFPNYSSELNVNALLLGDSALYLCASSPPGRANTEAFFGQGTRLTVV.